This TCR beta chain was sequenced for a study of graft-versus-host responses after intestinal transplantation. The data were produced by immunoSEQ multiplex PCR, yet TCRdb's version contains in-frame clones alone and is incomplete. The repertoire holds about 110,000 clones, with around 90% as singletons. The CDR3 has 14 amino acids. V was pared by 4 bases and J by 4 bases, with 2 bases of the junction left unmatched. Germline values: CDR1 SGHDT, CDR2 YYEEEE. In regard to this clone: Antigen unknown.

The J gene is TRBJ2-7, the V gene TRBV5-6, with TRBD2 matching 13 bases. Sequences were derived from unstimulated CD4+ T cells sorted from spleen or lymph node cells, sampled before transplant. The clonotype comes from a human donor who was the organ donor for an intestinal transplant. CDR3: CASSGLAGVYEQYF. CDR3 coding DNA: TGTGCCAGCAGCGGACTAGCGGGAGTTTACGAGCAGTACTTC.